The 22 T cell receptor beta chains reported below all come from one sample, sequenced in a study of blood T cell repertoires in COVID-19. The table came from immunoSEQ multiplex PCR; TCRdb's copy has only in-frame clones and leaves some out. The sample lists approximately 180,000 clones; approximately 90% were seen once. The material sequenced was peripheral blood. These receptors all come from a human donor in a cohort sampled during active COVID-19.

The rearrangement uses TRBV6-6 and TRBJ1-5; a possible D gene is TRBD1 (6 bases). Trimming removed 5 bases from V and 4 bases from J, with 18 bases in between. The CDR3 runs 16 residues. CDR1 is MNHNY and CDR2 is SVGAGI in the germline V gene (reference sequence). CDR3 sequence: CASSNPGAGVNQPQHF. CDR3 sequence (DNA): TGTGCCAGCAGTAACCCTGGGGCAGGGGTAAATCAGCCCCAGCATTTT.

The chain recombines TRBV11-2 with TRBJ1-3, with D perhaps TRBD1 (5 bases). The V end lost 5 bases, the J end lost 0 bases, and 11 bases lay between the germline ends. CDR1 SGHAT and CDR2 FQNNGV come from the germline V gene. This CDR3 has 15 amino acids. The chain's CDR3 is CASSLTTGSGNTIYF. Here the CDR3 DNA reads TGTGCCAGCAGCCTTACTACAGGCTCTGGAAACACCATATATTTT.

The chain couples TRBV2 to TRBJ1-6; perhaps TRBD1 as D (6 bases). CDR3 length: 14 residues. Germline CDR1 SNHLY, CDR2 FYNNEI. The V end lost 7 bases, the J end lost 8 bases, and 15 bases lay between the germline ends. The CDR3 is CASTKDSDYSPLHF. The CDR3 DNA reads TGTGCCAGCACCAAGGACAGTGATTATTCACCCCTCCACTTT.

V is TRBV7-9 and J is TRBJ2-1; a possible D gene is TRBD2 (5 bases). Trimming removed 3 bases from V and 4 bases from J, with 13 bases in between. The CDR3 extends over 15 amino acids. Germline V gene lookup returns CDR1 SEHNR and CDR2 FQNEAQ (reference sequence). The CDR3 here is CASSFSGILYNEQFF. In DNA, the CDR3 is TGTGCCAGCAGCTTCTCGGGGATATTATACAATGAGCAGTTCTTC.

This clone has a single count. The rearrangement joins TRBV10-3 to TRBJ2-7, with TRBD2 matching 7 bases. V was clipped by 7 bases and J by 3 bases; unmatched bases: 6. The CDR3 is 13 residues long. Germline values: CDR1 ENHRY, CDR2 SYGVKD. The CDR3 region is CAINTGTNYEQYF. The CDR3 nucleotides read TGTGCCATCAATACCGGGACTAACTACGAGCAGTACTTC.

The rearrangement links TRBV27 to TRBJ2-2; TRBD2 matches at 8 bases. Losses at the gene ends were 6 bases for V and 8 bases for J; bases not matched to a gene: 8. The germline V gene encodes CDR1 MNHEY and CDR2 SMNVEV (reference sequence). The CDR3 covers 14 residues. The CDR3 loop reads CASSPGTSPGELFF. Written as DNA, the CDR3 is TGTGCCAGCAGCCCCGGGACTAGTCCTGGGGAGCTGTTTTTT.

The rearrangement links TRBV5-1 to TRBJ2-5; 9 bases match TRBD2. V lost 0 bases to trimming and J lost 3 bases; unmatched junction nucleotides: 0. CDR3 length equals 14 residues. Germline V gene sequence: CDR1 SGHRS, CDR2 YFSETQ. The CDR3 nucleotides read TGCGCCAGCAGCTTGGCTAGCGGGGAAGAGACCCAGTACTTC. It translates to CASSLASGEETQYF.

The CDR3 here is CASSQGGRGKTDTQYF. The CDR3 coding sequence is TGCGCCAGCAGCCAAGGTGGGCGGGGGAAAACAGATACGCAGTATTTT. The rearrangement links TRBV4-1 to TRBJ2-3; 7 bases match TRBD2. V was pared by 1 base and J by 3 bases, with 7 bases of the junction left unmatched. Germline loops: CDR1 MGHRA, CDR2 YSYEKL. The CDR3 spans 16 residues.

The chain combines TRBV5-1 with TRBJ2-5; 7 nucleotides align to TRBD1. The V gene end was trimmed by 4 bases and the J gene end by 7 bases; junction bases not matched to a gene: 16. CDR1 is SGHRS and CDR2 is YFSETQ in the germline V gene. CDR3 length: 16 residues. The CDR3 region has the DNA TGCGCCAGCAGCGGGTGGACAGGAGCTCCTAGGGGGACCCAGTACTTC. Translation: CASSGWTGAPRGTQYF. The whole variable domain, remainder taken from reference TRBV5-1 and TRBJ2-5, is KAGVTQTPRYLIKTRGQQVTLSCSPISGHRSVSWYQQTPGQGLQFLFEYFSETQRNKGNFPGRFSGRQFSNSRSEMNVSTLELGDSALYLCASSGWTGAPRGTQYFGPGTRLLVL.

The sample holds one count of this clone. This sequence joins TRBV19 and TRBJ2-5, with TRBD1 matching 10 bases. The CDR3 has 13 residues. Germline lookup yields CDR1 LNHDA and CDR2 SQIVND (reference sequence). V shed 6 bases, J shed 2 bases, and the junction held 0 bases outside the gene matches. This CDR3 is CASRDRGQETQYF. CDR3 bases: TGTGCCAGTAGGGACAGGGGGCAAGAGACCCAGTACTTC.

This chain uses TRBV11-2 with TRBJ2-3; TRBD1 matches at 8 bases. Per the germline V gene, CDR1 is SGHAT and CDR2 is FQNNGV. With 5 bases clipped from V and 3 bases from J, the junction kept 4 bases outside the gene matches. There are 14 residues in the CDR3. The CDR3 region has the DNA TGTGCCAGCAGCGTGCACAGGGGGACAGATACGCAGTATTTT. This gives the protein CASSVHRGTDTQYF. The full variable domain, rest sourced from reference TRBV11-2 and TRBJ2-3, is EAGVAQSPRYKIIEKRQSVAFWCNPISGHATLYWYQQILGQGPKLLIQFQNNGVVDDSQLPKDRFSAERLKGVDSTLKIQPAKLEDSAVYLCASSVHRGTDTQYFGPGTRLTVL.

The chain combines TRBV5-1 with TRBJ1-5; 8 nucleotides agree with TRBD1. Germline V gene data show CDR1 as SGHRS and CDR2 as YFSETQ. The CDR3 totals 16 residues. With V trimmed by 0 bases and J by 5 bases, 7 bases remained unmatched. For the CDR3, the DNA is TGCGCCAGCAGCTTGGCTCCCGGACAGGGAGATCAGCCCCAGCATTTT. Translating gives CASSLAPGQGDQPQHF.

The CDR3 region has the DNA TGTGCCAGCTCAAACAGGGGTGGAACGCAGTATTTT. It specifies CASSNRGGTQYF. This sequence joins TRBV18 and TRBJ2-3, with 7 bases aligning to TRBD1. This CDR3 spans 12 amino acids. V dropped 5 bases and J dropped 9; count of bases not matched to a gene: 5. Germline values: CDR1 KGHSH, CDR2 LQKENI. The whole variable domain, remainder taken from reference TRBV18 and TRBJ2-3, is NAGVMQNPRHLVRRRGQEARLRCSPMKGHSHVYWYRQLPEEGLKFMVYLQKENIIDESGMPKERFSAEFPKEGPSILRIQQVVRGDSAAYFCASSNRGGTQYFGPGTRLTVL.

This clone was picked up one time. This chain uses TRBV4-1 with TRBJ2-3; weak D call: TRBD2 (5 bases). This CDR3 has 16 amino acids. Per the germline V gene, CDR1 is MGHRA and CDR2 is YSYEKL. Deletions cut 0 bases from V and 2 bases from J, with 12 bases between. DNA for the CDR3: TGCGCCAGCAGCCAAGATACGGGGTCTCCCACAGATACGCAGTATTTT. This gives the protein CASSQDTGSPTDTQYF.

The V gene is TRBV18, the J gene TRBJ2-7, with no clear D. The V gene lost 2 bases and the J gene lost 5 bases, with 10 bases spanning the gap. This CDR3 has 13 residues. The germline V gene has CDR1 KGHSH and CDR2 LQKENI. As DNA, the CDR3 is TGTGCCAGCTCACCATCGTATCTCGACGAGCAGTACTTC. This sequence encodes CASSPSYLDEQYF.

The J gene is TRBJ2-5, the V gene TRBV12-3 or TRBV12-4; no clear D. This CDR3 comprises 13 residues. The germline V and J ends were trimmed by 6 bases and 2 bases, with 10 bases remaining between them. The CDR3 sequence: CASSRISQETQYF. In DNA, the CDR3 is TGTGCCAGCAGCAGAATCTCACAAGAGACCCAGTACTTC.

This chain links TRBV19 with TRBJ2-7; TRBD2 is a possible D gene (6 bases). Germline loops: CDR1 LNHDA, CDR2 SQIVND (reference sequence). This CDR3 region has 13 residues. V was cut by 3 bases and J by 3 bases, with 9 bases left in between. In DNA form, the CDR3 reads TGTGCCAGTAGTATGCCCGGGAGCTACGAGCAGTACTTC. This codes for CASSMPGSYEQYF.

The chain recombines TRBV6-6 with TRBJ1-2; TRBD1 might be the D (6 bases). This CDR3 has 14 residues. Germline V gene lookup returns CDR1 MNHNY and CDR2 SVGAGI (reference sequence). The V and J ends lost 6 bases and 2 bases respectively, with 13 bases between them. CDR3 coding DNA: TGTGCCAGCAGGATAATGACAGGAAACTATGGCTACACCTTC. This gives the protein CASRIMTGNYGYTF.

This chain connects TRBV18 to TRBJ2-7, with 15 nucleotides matching TRBD2. The CDR3 length is 18 residues. V shed 4 bases and J 0 bases; nucleotides not matched to a gene: 7. Looked up from germline, CDR1 is KGHSH and CDR2 is LQKENI. The CDR3 nucleotides are TGTGCCAGCTCACAGATCGGGACTAGCGGGGGGACCTCCTACGAGCAGTACTTC. Its protein is CASSQIGTSGGTSYEQYF. Filled out from reference TRBV18 and TRBJ2-7, the complete variable domain reads NAGVMQNPRHLVRRRGQEARLRCSPMKGHSHVYWYRQLPEEGLKFMVYLQKENIIDESGMPKERFSAEFPKEGPSILRIQQVVRGDSAAYFCASSQIGTSGGTSYEQYFGPGTRLTVT.

CDR3 coding DNA: TGTGCCAGCTCACAACAGGGTTCCCCGACTGAAGCTTTCTTT. Translation: CASSQQGSPTEAFF. This chain uses TRBV18 with TRBJ1-1, with D possibly being TRBD1 (6 bases). CDR1 and CDR2 (germline): KGHSH, LQKENI. The V and J ends lost 4 bases and 5 bases respectively, with 14 bases between them. The CDR3 length is 14 residues.

The chain recombines TRBV3-1 (or the pseudogene TRBV3-2) with TRBJ2-1, with 9 bases that match TRBD1. J gave up 9 bases and V 6 bases, and 12 bases lay outside the gene matches. CDR1 is LGHDT, CDR2 YNNKEL, per germline (reference sequence). The CDR3 consists of 15 residues. Here the CDR3 reads CASSPRTGASIEQFF. The CDR3 region has the DNA TGTGCCAGCAGTCCTAGGACAGGGGCCTCTATTGAGCAGTTCTTC.

The chain links TRBV7-2 to TRBJ2-1, with no clear D. The V end was cut by 5 bases, the J end by 6 bases, with 14 bases between. Germline values: CDR1 SGHTA, CDR2 FQGNSA. The CDR3 runs 14 residues. The CDR3 loop is CASSPPIVPNEQFF. CDR3 in DNA: TGTGCCAGCAGCCCACCGATAGTTCCCAATGAGCAGTTCTTC. The full variable domain, in which reference TRBV7-2 and TRBJ2-1 provide the parts outside the CDR3, is GAGVSQSPSNKVTEKGKDVELRCDPISGHTALYWYRQSLGQGLEFLIYFQGNSAPDKSGLPSDRFSAERTGGSVSTLTIQRTQQEDSAVYLCASSPPIVPNEQFFGPGTRLTVL.